These T cell receptor beta chains were read from a single sample in a study of cytomegalovirus exposure and HLA in healthy donors. Generated by immunoSEQ multiplex PCR, the TCRdb table keeps only in-frame clones and is missing some. The sample holds 70,000 to 95,000 clones; 60% to 85% are singletons and the top ten take less than 2%. The sample taken for sequencing was PBMCs. The receptors derive from a middle-aged man in good health and CMV-seronegative. Both conserved end residues are part of each CDR3. The D gene is left open where the match is weak. Clone size, where shown, is once, few, many, or a class for clones that have expanded.

j_call	d_call	v_call	clone_size	cdr3_nt	cdr3_aa
TRBJ2-7	TRBD2	TRBV4-1	NA	TGCGCCAGCAGCCAAGTAACTAGCGGGAGATACGAGCAGTACTTC	CASSQVTSGRYEQYF
TRBJ2-5	TRBD1	TRBV4-2	few	TGTGCCAGCAGCCAAATACAGGGGACAGAGACCCAGTACTTC	CASSQIQGTETQYF
TRBJ1-5	NA	TRBV15	NA	TGTGCCACCAGCAGCTATAATCAGCCCCAGCATTTT	CATSSYNQPQHF
TRBJ2-7	TRBD2	TRBV10-3	once	TGTGCCATCACCCAAGGACTAGCGCGACACTACGAGCAGTACTTC	CAITQGLARHYEQYF
TRBJ1-1	NA	TRBV7-8	NA	TGTGCCAGCAGCTCGAGACAGGCCGGAGGGAACACTGAAGCTTTCTTT	CASSSRQAGGNTEAFF
TRBJ1-1	NA	TRBV19	NA	TGTGCCAGTAGGAGGGCAGGGGAAGGGAACACTGAAGCTTTCTTT	CASRRAGEGNTEAFF
TRBJ2-2	TRBD1	TRBV19	NA	TGTGCCAGCAAAGAAACAGGGGAATCATACACCGGGGAGCTGTTTTTT	CASKETGESYTGELFF
TRBJ1-1	NA	TRBV15	few	TGTGCCACCAACCCAACTTCCGGGACAACGAACACTGAAGCTTTCTTT	CATNPTSGTTNTEAFF
TRBJ1-1	TRBD1	TRBV10-3	NA	TGTGCCATCAGTGATCCGGGACAGATGAACACTGAAGCTTTCTTT	CAISDPGQMNTEAFF
TRBJ2-1	NA	TRBV5-1	NA	TGCGCCAGCAGCGACGGACTCCTTGAGTTGTTCTTC	CASSDGLLELFF
TRBJ2-3	TRBD2	TRBV5-1	once	TGCGCCAGCAGCGGGACTAGCGGAGCGAGCACAGATACGCAGTATTTT	CASSGTSGASTDTQYF
TRBJ2-7	TRBD2	TRBV5-6	NA	TGTGCCAGCAGAAGGGGACTAGCGGGATCCTACGAGCAGTACTTC	CASRRGLAGSYEQYF
TRBJ2-1	TRBD2	TRBV7-3	NA	TGTGCCAGCAGCTTAACGGCGGGAGGTTTCAATGAGCAGTTCTTC	CASSLTAGGFNEQFF
TRBJ1-2	NA	TRBV6-5	NA	TGTGCCAGCAGCCCAGTACGGCGGCACTATGGCTACACCTTC	CASSPVRRHYGYTF
TRBJ2-2	TRBD2	TRBV19	few	TGTGCCAGTCGAATGGGACTAGCGGGAGGGCCCAACACCGGGGAGCTGTTTTTT	CASRMGLAGGPNTGELFF
TRBJ1-4	TRBD1	TRBV28	once	TGTGCCAGCAGGCCGGCCGGACAGGGAGTTGGAAAACTGTTTTTT	CASRPAGQGVGKLFF
TRBJ1-4	TRBD1	TRBV7-9	NA	TGTGCCAGCAGCTTATTTGGACAGGTTAATGAAAAACTGTTTTTT	CASSLFGQVNEKLFF
TRBJ2-3	NA	TRBV9	NA	TGTGCCAGCAGCGTAGAGAGGAGGGATACGCAGTATTTT	CASSVERRDTQYF
TRBJ1-2	NA	TRBV9	NA	TGTGCCAGCAGCGTAGTCGGCTATGGCTACACCTTC	CASSVVGYGYTF
TRBJ2-7	NA	TRBV28	few	TGTGCCAGCAGTTTACCAAACAGGGTTTCCTACGAGCAGTACTTC	CASSLPNRVSYEQYF
TRBJ1-3	TRBD1	TRBV28	NA	TGTGCCAGCTTACAGGGGGCTGATAGAAACACCATATATTTT	CASLQGADRNTIYF
TRBJ1-5	NA	TRBV27	NA	TGTGCCAGCAGTCTTAAACGAGGCAATCAGCCCCAGCATTTT	CASSLKRGNQPQHF
TRBJ1-2	TRBD1	TRBV5-1	NA	TGCGCCAGCAGCCAATCGGGACAGATCTCCCACCACTACTTC	CASSQSGQISHHYF
TRBJ2-7	NA	TRBV6-5	NA	TGTGCCAGCAGTTACTCTCTCGGAGGCTACGAGCAGTACTTC	CASSYSLGGYEQYF
TRBJ2-7	TRBD2	TRBV28	NA	TGTGCCAGCAGTTTGAGCGGGAGTCAATACGAGCAGTACTTC	CASSLSGSQYEQYF
TRBJ2-1	TRBD2	TRBV7-9	NA	TGTGCCAGCAGTCGGACTAGCGGGAGCTACAATGAGCAGTTCTTC	CASSRTSGSYNEQFF
TRBJ2-1	NA	TRBV9	NA	TGTGCCAGCAGCGTAGGAAGTAGTGGCAGGGTAGTTGAGCAGTTCTTC	CASSVGSSGRVVEQFF
TRBJ2-1	NA	TRBV19	NA	TGTGCCAGTAGTACCTCGTCCCGGTGGAATGAGCAGTTCTTC	CASSTSSRWNEQFF
TRBJ1-1	TRBD1	TRBV6-5	NA	TGTGCCAGCAGTAGTAACAGGGGTGAAACTGAAGCTTTCTTT	CASSSNRGETEAFF
TRBJ2-2	TRBD1	TRBV2	NA	TGTGCCAGCAGGGCAACAGGGGACACCGGGGAGCTGTTTTTT	CASRATGDTGELFF
TRBJ2-5	NA	TRBV11-2	NA	TGTGCCAGCAGCTTATCACAGGGTAAAGAGTACTTC	CASSLSQGKEYF
TRBJ2-2	NA	TRBV2	NA	TGTGCCAGCAGTCAGGGCGCGAACACCGGGGAGCTGTTTTTT	CASSQGANTGELFF
TRBJ1-4	NA	TRBV6-5	NA	TGTGCCAGCAGTCGCCGGTTTAATGAAAAACTGTTTTTT	CASSRRFNEKLFF
TRBJ1-4	NA	TRBV6-5	NA	TGTGCCAGCACTATGGGCACAACTAATGAAAAACTGTTTTTT	CASTMGTTNEKLFF
TRBJ2-1	NA	TRBV7-9	NA	TGTTCCAGCAGCTCACGGGAGAATGAGCAGTTCTTC	CSSSSRENEQFF
TRBJ2-7	TRBD2	TRBV28	few	TGTGCCAGCAGTGCCCCCGGGACTAGCCCCCGCGAGCAGTACTTC	CASSAPGTSPREQYF
TRBJ1-1	NA	TRBV10-2	NA	TGCGCCAGCAGTGAGTCGGGAGGTTTCTCTGAAGCTTTCTTT	CASSESGGFSEAFF
TRBJ2-1	TRBD1	TRBV2	NA	TGTGCCAGCACCGGGACAGGGGGCCGGGGTGAGCAGTTCTTC	CASTGTGGRGEQFF
TRBJ2-1	NA	TRBV28	NA	TGTGCCAGCAGTTTAGGACTCAATGAGCAGTTCTTC	CASSLGLNEQFF
TRBJ2-7	NA	TRBV7-9	once	TGTGCCAGCAGCACCGCCAGGGGCTCCTACGAGCAGTACTTC	CASSTARGSYEQYF
TRBJ1-1	NA	TRBV7-9	NA	TGTGCCAGCAGCTTCCTCTATGAAGCTTTCTTT	CASSFLYEAFF
TRBJ1-4	NA	TRBV30	few	TGTGCCTCAAATCGGGGGACTAGTGAAAAACTGTTTTTT	CASNRGTSEKLFF
TRBJ2-5	TRBD1	TRBV6-5	NA	TGTGCCAGCAGTTTCTTGACAGGGGCGGTGAGGGAGACCCAGTACTTC	CASSFLTGAVRETQYF
TRBJ1-1	TRBD1	TRBV28	NA	TGTGCCAGCAGTACAGGGGGCGGCTGGAACACTGAAGCTTTCTTT	CASSTGGGWNTEAFF
TRBJ2-7	TRBD2	TRBV18	NA	TGTGCCAGCTCACCTAGCGGGACGGTAGTCTCCTACGAGCAGTACTTC	CASSPSGTVVSYEQYF
TRBJ2-7	NA	TRBV28	NA	TGTGCCAGCGCTTTTCCAGGGGATGGCTACGAGCAGTACTTC	CASAFPGDGYEQYF
TRBJ2-7	NA	TRBV7-3	NA	TGTGCCAGCAGCTTAATAGTCCGCTCCGAAGCGACCTACGAGCAGTACTTC	CASSLIVRSEATYEQYF
TRBJ2-5	NA	TRBV2	few	TGTGCCAGCAGTGAGGGCAGGGTGGCCCAAGAGACCCAGTACTTC	CASSEGRVAQETQYF
TRBJ1-1	NA	TRBV18	NA	TGTGCCAGCTCACCCACTTCGGACACTGAAGCTTTCTTT	CASSPTSDTEAFF
TRBJ2-2	TRBD1	TRBV27	NA	TGTGCCAGCAGTTTATCCAACAGGGGGCTGAGCACCGGGGAGCTGTTTTTT	CASSLSNRGLSTGELFF
TRBJ2-6	TRBD1	TRBV27	NA	TGTGCCAGCAGCCCAGTGGGGGACAGGGTCCCTGGGGCCAACGTCCTGACTTTC	CASSPVGDRVPGANVLTF
TRBJ1-2	NA	TRBV5-1	NA	TGCGCCAGCAGCTTGGACGGAGCTAACTATGGCTACACCTTC	CASSLDGANYGYTF
TRBJ1-5	NA	TRBV19	NA	TGTGCCAGTAGTTCAGACAGGAATCAGCCCCAGCATTTT	CASSSDRNQPQHF
TRBJ2-3	NA	TRBV12-2	NA	TGTGCAAGTCGCTTATACATTTCGGTAAGACTAGCGGGAGGTCACACAGATACGCAGTATTTT	CASRLYISVRLAGGHTDTQYF
TRBJ2-1	NA	TRBV9	NA	TGTGCCAGCAGCGTAGGAGGTAGCGTCTCCTACAATGAGCAGTTCTTC	CASSVGGSVSYNEQFF